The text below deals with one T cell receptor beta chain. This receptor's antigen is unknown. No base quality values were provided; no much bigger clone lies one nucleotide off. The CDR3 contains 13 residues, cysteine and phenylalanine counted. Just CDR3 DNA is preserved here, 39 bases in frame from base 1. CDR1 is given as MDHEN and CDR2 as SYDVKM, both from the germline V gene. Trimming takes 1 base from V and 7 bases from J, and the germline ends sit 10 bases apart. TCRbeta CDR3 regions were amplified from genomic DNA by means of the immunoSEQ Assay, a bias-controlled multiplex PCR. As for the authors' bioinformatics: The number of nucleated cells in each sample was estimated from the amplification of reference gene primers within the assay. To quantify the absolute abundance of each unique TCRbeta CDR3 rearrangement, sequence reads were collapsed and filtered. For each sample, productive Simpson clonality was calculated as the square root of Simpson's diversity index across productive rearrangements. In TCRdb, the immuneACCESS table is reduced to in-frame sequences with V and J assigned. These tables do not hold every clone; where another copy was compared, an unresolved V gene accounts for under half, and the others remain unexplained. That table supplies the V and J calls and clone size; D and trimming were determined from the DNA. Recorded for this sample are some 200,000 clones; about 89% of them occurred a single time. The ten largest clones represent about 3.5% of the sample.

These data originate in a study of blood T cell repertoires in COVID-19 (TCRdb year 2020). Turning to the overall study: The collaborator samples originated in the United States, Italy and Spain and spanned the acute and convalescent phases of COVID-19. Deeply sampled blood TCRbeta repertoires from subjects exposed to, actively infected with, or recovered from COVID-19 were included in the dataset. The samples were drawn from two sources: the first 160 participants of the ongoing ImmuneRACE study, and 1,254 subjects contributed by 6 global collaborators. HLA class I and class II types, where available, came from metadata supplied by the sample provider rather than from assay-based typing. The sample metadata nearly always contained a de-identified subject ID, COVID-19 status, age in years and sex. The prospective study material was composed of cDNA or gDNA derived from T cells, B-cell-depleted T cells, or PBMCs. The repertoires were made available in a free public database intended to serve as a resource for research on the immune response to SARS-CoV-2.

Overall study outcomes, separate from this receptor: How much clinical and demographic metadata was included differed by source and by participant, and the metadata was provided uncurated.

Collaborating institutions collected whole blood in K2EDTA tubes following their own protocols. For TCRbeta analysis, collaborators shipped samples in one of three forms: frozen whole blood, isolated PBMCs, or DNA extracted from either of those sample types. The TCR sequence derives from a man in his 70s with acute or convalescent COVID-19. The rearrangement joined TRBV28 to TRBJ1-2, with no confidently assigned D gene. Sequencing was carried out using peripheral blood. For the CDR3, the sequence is CASSLYPAGGYTF. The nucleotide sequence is TGTGCCAGCAGTTTATATCCTGCAGGTGGCTACACCTTC.